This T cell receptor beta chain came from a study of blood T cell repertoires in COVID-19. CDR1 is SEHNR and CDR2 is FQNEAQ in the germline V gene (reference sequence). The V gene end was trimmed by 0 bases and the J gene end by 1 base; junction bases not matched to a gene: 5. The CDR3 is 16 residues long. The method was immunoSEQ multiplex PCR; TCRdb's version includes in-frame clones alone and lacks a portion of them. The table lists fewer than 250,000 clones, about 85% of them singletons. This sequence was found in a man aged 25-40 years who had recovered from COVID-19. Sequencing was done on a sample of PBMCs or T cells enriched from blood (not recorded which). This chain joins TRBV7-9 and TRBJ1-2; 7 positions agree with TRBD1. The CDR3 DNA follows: TGTGCCAGCAGCTTAGCTTCGGGACAGCTTAACTATGGCTACACCTTC. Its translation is CASSLASGQLNYGYTF.